The entry below describes one T cell receptor beta chain. The CDR3 has 14 residues. Trimming removed 0 bases at V and 6 bases at J, with 10 bases between. Germline lookup yields CDR1 SGHRS and CDR2 YFSETQ. Source study methods: Using reference gene primer amplification, nucleated cell counts were estimated. Only in-frame clones appear in the TCRdb table, and some are missing; sequencing was by immunoSEQ multiplex PCR. D and trimming come from the DNA, and the V and J calls and clone size come from that table. The table has about 210,000 clones, 65% to 85% seen once; the top ten hold approximately 7.4%. The data are from a study of blood T cell repertoires in COVID-19. Background on the study: There were acute and convalescent COVID-19 samples, and they came from the United States, Italy and Spain. PBMCs, B-cell-depleted T cells, or T cells provided the cDNA or gDNA that made up the material.

The chain has TRBV5-1 and TRBJ2-1; unclear D gene. This receptor was obtained from a woman aged 45-59 years with acute or convalescent COVID-19. Sequencing was done on a sample of peripheral blood. Written as DNA, the CDR3 is TGCGCCAGCAGCTTGGTCCCGCCGAGCAATGAGCAGTTCTTC. Protein sequence: CASSLVPPSNEQFF.